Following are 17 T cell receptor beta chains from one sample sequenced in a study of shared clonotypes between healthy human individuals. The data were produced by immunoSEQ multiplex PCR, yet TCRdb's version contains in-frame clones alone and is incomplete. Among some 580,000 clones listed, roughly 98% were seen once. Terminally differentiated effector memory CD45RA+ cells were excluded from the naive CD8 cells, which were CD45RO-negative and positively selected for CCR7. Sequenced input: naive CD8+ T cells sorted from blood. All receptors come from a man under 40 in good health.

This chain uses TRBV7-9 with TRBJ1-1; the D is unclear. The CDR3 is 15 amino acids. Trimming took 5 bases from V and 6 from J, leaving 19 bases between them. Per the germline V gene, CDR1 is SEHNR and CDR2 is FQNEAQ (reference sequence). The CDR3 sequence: CASSPSPALGPEAFF. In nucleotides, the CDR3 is TGTGCCAGCAGCCCAAGTCCTGCCTTGGGCCCTGAAGCTTTCTTT.

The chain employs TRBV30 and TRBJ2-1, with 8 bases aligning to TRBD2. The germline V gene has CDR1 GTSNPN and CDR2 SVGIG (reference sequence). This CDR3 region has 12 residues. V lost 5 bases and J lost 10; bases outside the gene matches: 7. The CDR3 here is CAWDPTSGEQFF. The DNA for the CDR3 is TGTGCCTGGGACCCTACTAGCGGAGAGCAGTTCTTC. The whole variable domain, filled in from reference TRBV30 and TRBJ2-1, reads SQTIHQWPATLVQPVGSPLSLECTVEGTSNPNLYWYRQAAGRGLQLLFYSVGIGQISSEVPQNLSASRPQDRQFILSSKKLLLSDSGFYLCAWDPTSGEQFFGPGTRLTVL.

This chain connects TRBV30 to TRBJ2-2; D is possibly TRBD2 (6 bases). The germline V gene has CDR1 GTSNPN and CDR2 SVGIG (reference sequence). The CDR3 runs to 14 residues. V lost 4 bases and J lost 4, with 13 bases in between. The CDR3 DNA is TGTGCCTGGATGGGGGGAGCCACCACCGGGGAGCTGTTTTTT. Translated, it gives CAWMGGATTGELFF.

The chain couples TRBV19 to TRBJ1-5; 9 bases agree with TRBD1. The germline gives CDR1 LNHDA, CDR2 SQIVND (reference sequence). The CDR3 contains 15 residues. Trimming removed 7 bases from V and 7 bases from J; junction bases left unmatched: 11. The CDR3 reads CASTQNRGLDQPQHF. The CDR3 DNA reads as TGTGCCAGTACCCAAAACAGGGGGCTGGACCAGCCCCAGCATTTT.

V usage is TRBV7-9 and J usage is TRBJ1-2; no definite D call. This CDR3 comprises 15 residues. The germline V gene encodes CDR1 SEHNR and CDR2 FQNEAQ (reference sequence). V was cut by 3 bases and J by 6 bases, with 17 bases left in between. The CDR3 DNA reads TGTGCCAGCAGCTTCTCCAGGAACGGCGGGGATGGCTACACCTTC. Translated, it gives CASSFSRNGGDGYTF.

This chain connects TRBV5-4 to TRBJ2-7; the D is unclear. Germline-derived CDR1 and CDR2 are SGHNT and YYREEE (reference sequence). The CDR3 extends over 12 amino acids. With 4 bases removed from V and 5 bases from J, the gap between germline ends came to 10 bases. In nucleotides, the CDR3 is TGTGCCAGCAGCCCGGACCAGAACGAGCAGTACTTC. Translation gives CASSPDQNEQYF.

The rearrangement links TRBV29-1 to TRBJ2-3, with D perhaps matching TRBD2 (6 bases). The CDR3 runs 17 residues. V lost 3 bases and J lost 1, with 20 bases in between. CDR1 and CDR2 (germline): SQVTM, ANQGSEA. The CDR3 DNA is TGCAGCGTTGACGAGGGGCGGGAAGGTTCTGGCACAGATACGCAGTATTTT. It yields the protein CSVDEGREGSGTDTQYF.

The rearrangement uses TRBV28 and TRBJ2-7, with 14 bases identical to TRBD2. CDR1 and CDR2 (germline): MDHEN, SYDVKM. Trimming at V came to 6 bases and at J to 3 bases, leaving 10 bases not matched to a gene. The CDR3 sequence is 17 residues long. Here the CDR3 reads CASSDGTSGSDLYEQYF. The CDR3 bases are TGTGCCAGCAGCGACGGGACTAGCGGGAGTGATCTCTACGAGCAGTACTTC.

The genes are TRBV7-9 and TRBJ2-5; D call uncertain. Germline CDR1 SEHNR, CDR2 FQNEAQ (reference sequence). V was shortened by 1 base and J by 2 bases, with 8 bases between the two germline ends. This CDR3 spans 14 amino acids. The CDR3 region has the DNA TGTGCCAGCAGCTTAGTATTGGGGCAAGAGACCCAGTACTTC. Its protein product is CASSLVLGQETQYF. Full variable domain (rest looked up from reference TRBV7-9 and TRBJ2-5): DTGVSQNPRHKITKRGQNVTFRCDPISEHNRLYWYRQTLGQGPEFLTYFQNEAQLEKSRLLSDRFSAERPKGSFSTLEIQRTEQGDSAMYLCASSLVLGQETQYFGPGTRLLVL.

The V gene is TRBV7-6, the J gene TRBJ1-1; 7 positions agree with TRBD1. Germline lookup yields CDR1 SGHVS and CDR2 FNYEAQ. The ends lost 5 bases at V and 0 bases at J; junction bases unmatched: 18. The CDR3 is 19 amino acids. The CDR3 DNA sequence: TGTGCCAGCAGCCCAAAGGGTGGGGGACAGAGAAGAGTGAACACTGAAGCTTTCTTT. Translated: CASSPKGGGQRRVNTEAFF.

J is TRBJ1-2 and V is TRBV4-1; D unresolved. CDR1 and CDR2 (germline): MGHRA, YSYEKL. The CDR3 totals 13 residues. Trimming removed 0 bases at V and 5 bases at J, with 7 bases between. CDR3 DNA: TGCGCCAGCAGCCAAGATGGCGGTTATGGCTACACCTTC. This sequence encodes CASSQDGGYGYTF.

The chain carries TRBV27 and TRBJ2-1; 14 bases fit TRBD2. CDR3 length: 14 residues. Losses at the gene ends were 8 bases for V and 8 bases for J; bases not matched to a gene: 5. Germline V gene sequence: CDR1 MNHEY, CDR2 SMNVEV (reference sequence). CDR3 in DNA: TGTGCCAGCGGGGGACTAGCGGGAGTCGATGAGCAGTTCTTC. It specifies CASGGLAGVDEQFF.

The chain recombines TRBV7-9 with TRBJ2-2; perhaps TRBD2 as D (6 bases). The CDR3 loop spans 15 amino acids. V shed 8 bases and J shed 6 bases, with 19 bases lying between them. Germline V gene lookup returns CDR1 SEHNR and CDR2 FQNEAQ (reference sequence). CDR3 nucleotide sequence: TGTGCCAGCCTTCGGGAGCCCAGCGTAGCCGGGGAGCTGTTTTTT. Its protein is CASLREPSVAGELFF.

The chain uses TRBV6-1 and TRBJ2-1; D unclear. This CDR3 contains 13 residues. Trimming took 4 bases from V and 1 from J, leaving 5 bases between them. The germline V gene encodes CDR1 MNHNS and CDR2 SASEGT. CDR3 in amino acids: CASSVWSYNEQFF. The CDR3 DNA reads TGTGCCAGCAGTGTCTGGTCCTACAATGAGCAGTTCTTC.

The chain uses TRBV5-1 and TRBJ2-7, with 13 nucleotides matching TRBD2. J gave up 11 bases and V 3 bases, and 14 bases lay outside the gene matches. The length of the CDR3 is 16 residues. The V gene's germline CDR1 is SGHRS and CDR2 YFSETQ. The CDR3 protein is CASSSLLGLAGAVKYF. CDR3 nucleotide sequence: TGCGCCAGCAGCTCACTATTAGGACTAGCGGGAGCTGTAAAGTACTTC.

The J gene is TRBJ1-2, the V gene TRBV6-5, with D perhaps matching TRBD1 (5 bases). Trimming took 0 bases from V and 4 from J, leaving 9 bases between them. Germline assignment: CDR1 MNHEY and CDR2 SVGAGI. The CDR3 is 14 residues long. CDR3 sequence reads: CASSYSQGRYGYTF. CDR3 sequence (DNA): TGTGCCAGCAGTTACTCCCAGGGCCGCTATGGCTACACCTTC.

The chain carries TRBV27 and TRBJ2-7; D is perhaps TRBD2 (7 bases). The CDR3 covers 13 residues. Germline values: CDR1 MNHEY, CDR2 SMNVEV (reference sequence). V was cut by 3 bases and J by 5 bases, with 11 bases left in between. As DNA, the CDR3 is TGTGCCAGCAGTTTCGGGGGGCTTGACGAGCAGTACTTC. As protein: CASSFGGLDEQYF.